Following are 14 T cell receptor beta chains from one sample sequenced in a study of patients and donors after allogeneic stem cell transplantation. TCRdb processed the RT-PCR reads anew with MiXCR; each CDR3 protein has one entry. The sample includes some 880,000 distinct CDR3 sequences, about a sixth of them seen just once. Sequencing was performed on blood, either unsorted or a sorted T cell fraction (not recorded which). These receptors were collected from a human donor who was either an allogeneic HSCT recipient or a stem cell or donor lymphocyte infusion donor (not recorded which). It is not recorded whose cells these are; they may come from a transplant donor.

This clonotype has more than one count but fewer than ten. This chain uses TRBV29-1 with TRBJ1-1; D is perhaps TRBD1 (6 bases). This CDR3 has 14 amino acids. V lost 7 bases and J lost 5, with 20 bases in between. The V gene's germline CDR1 is SQVTM and CDR2 ANQGSEA. CDR3 region: CSAVSDRRRTEAFF. CDR3 in DNA: TGCAGCGCTGTATCTGACAGGAGGCGAACTGAAGCTTTCTTT.

This clonotype was found a few times. V and J are TRBV29-1 and TRBJ1-1; D may be TRBD1 (6 bases). Germline V CDR1 and CDR2: SQVTM, ANQGSEA. The CDR3 contains 14 residues. The V gene lost 2 bases and the J gene lost 4 bases, with 14 bases spanning the gap. CDR3 loop: CSVESGGRGTEAFF. The DNA for the CDR3 is TGCAGCGTTGAATCGGGGGGCCGGGGCACTGAAGCTTTCTTT.

This clonotype was counted only a few times. The rearrangement joins TRBV12-5 to TRBJ2-2; D not resolved. The V end was cut by 2 bases, the J end by 1 base, with 8 bases between. Germline CDR1 is LGHNT and CDR2 is FRNRAP. The CDR3 spans 15 residues. The CDR3 region is CASGLPIKNTGELFF. The DNA for the CDR3 is TGTGCTAGTGGTTTGCCAATCAAGAACACCGGGGAGCTGTTTTTT.

This clonotype was seen a handful of times. This chain uses TRBV20-1 with TRBJ1-1, with 8 bases fitting TRBD1. The V and J ends lost 5 bases and 5 bases, in that order; junction bases with no gene match: 7. This CDR3 is 13 amino acids long. CDR1 is DFQATT, CDR2 SNEGSKA, per germline (reference sequence). DNA for the CDR3: TGCAGTGCTCTGGACAGGGTAAAAACTGAAGCTTTCTTT. This translates into CSALDRVKTEAFF.

The chain recombines TRBV20-1 with TRBJ2-7; 9 bases align to TRBD1. The CDR3 is 17 amino acids. Germline CDR1 reads DFQATT; CDR2 reads SNEGSKA (reference sequence). After removal of 6 bases from V and 2 bases from J, the junction contained 17 bases not matched to a gene. The CDR3 DNA sequence: TGCAGTGCCGATTCAGGACAGGGGACAAATTCGGCCTACGAGCAGTACTTC. Translation gives CSADSGQGTNSAYEQYF.

This rearrangement joins TRBV6-2 or TRBV6-3 to TRBJ1-3; no clear D. The V gene lost 6 bases and the J gene lost 2 bases, with 20 bases spanning the gap. The CDR3 has 17 amino acids. Germline CDR1 reads MNHEY; CDR2 reads SVGEGT. CDR3 bases: TGTGCCAGCAGCCGGAATGTGGGGAGAGGAACTGGAAACACCATATATTTT. Its translation is CASSRNVGRGTGNTIYF.

This chain connects TRBV4-1 to TRBJ2-3; D ambiguous. The CDR3 is 12 residues long. Per germline, CDR1 MGHRA and CDR2 YSYEKL. Deletions cut 3 bases from V and 5 bases from J, with 6 bases between. This CDR3 reads CASSHSLDTQYF. Written as DNA, the CDR3 is TGCGCCAGCAGCCACTCTTTAGATACGCAGTATTTT.

This clonotype was detected only a few times. The chain carries TRBV25-1 and TRBJ2-3; 8 nucleotides line up with TRBD2. The V gene's germline CDR1 is MGHDK and CDR2 SYGVNS. V trimming: 3 bases; J trimming: 5 bases; junction bases outside the gene matches: 1. The CDR3 loop spans 13 amino acids. CDR3: CASSDGRVDTQYF. The CDR3 region has the DNA TGTGCCAGCAGTGACGGGAGGGTAGATACGCAGTATTTT.

V is TRBV20-1 and J is TRBJ1-2, with TRBD1 identical over 7 bases. V was pared by 5 bases and J by 7 bases, with 10 bases of the junction left unmatched. This CDR3 comprises 13 residues. Germline V gene data show CDR1 as DFQATT and CDR2 as SNEGSKA (reference sequence). This chain's CDR3 is CSAPTGVTSGYTF. Written as DNA, the CDR3 is TGCAGTGCTCCAACAGGGGTTACTTCTGGCTACACCTTC.

The genes are TRBV4-2 and TRBJ2-2, with 8 bases fitting TRBD1. With V trimmed by 1 base and J by 4 bases, 5 bases remained unmatched. The CDR3 extends over 16 amino acids. Per the germline V gene, CDR1 is LGHNA and CDR2 is YNFKEQ. The CDR3 DNA is TGTGCCAGCAGCCAAGCAGGGGGCGCGGGCACCGGGGAGCTGTTTTTT. It is translated as CASSQAGGAGTGELFF.

This clonotype was counted a few times. This chain's CDR3 is CASSGTSANTDTQYF. CDR3 sequence (DNA): TGTGCCAGCAGCGGGACTAGCGCCAACACAGATACGCAGTATTTT. The genes are TRBV13 and TRBJ2-3, with 10 bases fitting TRBD2. Unmatched junction bases numbered 4, after V lost 5 bases and J lost 2 bases. Germline CDR1 is PRHDT and CDR2 is FYEKMQ (reference sequence). The length of the CDR3 is 15 residues.

The chain employs TRBV5-1 and TRBJ2-7; 9 bases agree with TRBD2. CDR1 is SGHRS and CDR2 is YFSETQ in the germline V gene. The ends lost 5 bases at V and 7 bases at J; junction bases unmatched: 7. The CDR3 is 13 amino acids. CDR3 protein: CASSIIAGVEQYF. The CDR3 DNA reads as TGCGCCAGCAGTATTATAGCGGGAGTTGAGCAGTACTTC.

This clonotype was detected a few times. This sequence joins TRBV12-3 or TRBV12-4 and TRBJ2-7; the D call may be TRBD1 or TRBD2 (5 bases each). This CDR3 has 14 residues. V shed 7 bases and J shed 0 bases, with 13 bases lying between them. In nucleotides, the CDR3 is TGTGCCAGCACTCGTGGGGGACCCTCCTACGAGCAGTACTTC. Residues: CASTRGGPSYEQYF.

The V gene is TRBV6-5, the J gene TRBJ2-2; TRBD2 aligns across 8 bases. The CDR3 loop spans 16 amino acids. The germline CDR1 and CDR2 sequences are MNHEY and SVGAGI. The V and J ends lost 2 bases and 5 bases, in that order; junction bases with no gene match: 7. CDR3 loop: CASSYPRSGSTGELFF. The CDR3 coding sequence is TGTGCCAGCAGTTACCCCCGAAGCGGGAGTACCGGGGAGCTGTTTTTT.